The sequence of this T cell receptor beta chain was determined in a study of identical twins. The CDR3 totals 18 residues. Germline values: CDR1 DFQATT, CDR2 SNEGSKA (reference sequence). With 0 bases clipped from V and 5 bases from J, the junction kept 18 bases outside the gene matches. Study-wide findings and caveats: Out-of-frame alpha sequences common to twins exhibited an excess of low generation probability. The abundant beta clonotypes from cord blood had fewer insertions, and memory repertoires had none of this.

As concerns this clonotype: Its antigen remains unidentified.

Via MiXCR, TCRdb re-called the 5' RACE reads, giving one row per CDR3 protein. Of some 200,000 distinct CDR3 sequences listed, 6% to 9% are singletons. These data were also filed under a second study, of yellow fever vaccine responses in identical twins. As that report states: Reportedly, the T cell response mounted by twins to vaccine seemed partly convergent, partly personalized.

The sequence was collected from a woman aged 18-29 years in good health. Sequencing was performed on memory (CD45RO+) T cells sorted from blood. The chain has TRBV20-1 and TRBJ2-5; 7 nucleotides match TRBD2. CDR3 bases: TGCAGTGCTAGAGATAGGAAGGCTAGCGGCCTTTTGGGGGAGACCCAGTACTTC. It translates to CSARDRKASGLLGETQYF.